This T cell receptor (beta chain) was identified during a study of blood T cell repertoires in COVID-19. Trimming took 1 base from V and 6 from J; bases not matched to a gene: 12. The CDR3 totals 18 residues. Per the germline V gene, CDR1 is MGHRA and CDR2 is YSYEKL. Original processing notes: Amplified reference gene primers provided the basis for estimating nucleated cell counts. Libraries were prepared by immunoSEQ multiplex PCR; TCRdb keeps only in-frame clonotypes and omits some of them. V, J and clone size are those of that table, while D and trimming were read from the DNA. The sample gives tens of thousands of clones, 77% of which show up once; roughly 21% is in the top ten.

This chain uses TRBV4-1 with TRBJ2-2, with 9 bases fitting TRBD2. Source material: peripheral blood. The TCR originated in a human donor with active or convalescent COVID-19. The donor label of this sample is uncertain. CDR3 DNA sequence: TGCGCCAGCAGCCAAGGACCCGGGACTAGCCCTTCGGCCGGGGAGCTGTTTTTT. This gives the protein CASSQGPGTSPSAGELFF.